The 11 T cell receptor beta chains given below trace back to one sample, sequenced in a study of CD8 T cells in ankylosing spondylitis (dated by TCRdb to between 2016 and 2019). Library creation used 5' RACE. TCRdb shows the sequencer as Illumina HiSeq 2500. The public reads were reprocessed in TCRdb via fastp at Q25 and MiXCR, keeping in-frame beta chains. Entries are consolidated by CDR3 protein sequence, retaining the most common genes and DNA. This sample has 200,000 to 250,000 distinct CDR3 sequences in its table, and roughly 10% of those were observed once. The ten largest clones add up to around 6.5% of the sample. Sequencing input: blood, either unsorted or a sorted T cell fraction (not recorded which). All receptors derive from a male donor with ankylosing spondylitis or in good health (not recorded which).

This clonotype was seen repeatedly, ten times or more. This rearrangement joins TRBV5-1 to TRBJ2-6, with TRBD1 identical over 7 bases. From germline, CDR1 is SGHRS and CDR2 YFSETQ. Trimming removed 4 bases from V and 1 base from J; junction bases left unmatched: 11. The CDR3 spans 18 residues. For the CDR3, the DNA is TGCGCCAGCAGCCTAGGACAGGTATCGCCTTCTGGGGCCAACGTCCTGACTTTC. Its translation is CASSLGQVSPSGANVLTF.

The count of this clonotype is one. The V gene is TRBV5-1, the J gene TRBJ2-5; 9 bases match TRBD1. This CDR3 comprises 13 residues. J gave up 7 bases and V 2 bases, and 3 bases lay outside the gene matches. The germline CDR1 and CDR2 sequences are SGHRS and YFSETQ. The CDR3 DNA sequence: TGCGCCAGCAGCTTACAGGGGGCGGGGACCCAGTACTTC. Protein: CASSLQGAGTQYF.

This clonotype has ten or more counts. The rearrangement links TRBV5-1 to TRBJ2-6; tentative D call: TRBD1 (6 bases). Germline values: CDR1 SGHRS, CDR2 YFSETQ. This CDR3 has 17 amino acids. Deletions cut 4 bases from V and 4 bases from J, with 18 bases between. DNA for the CDR3: TGCGCCAGCAGCAACACCGTAGGGGGATCAGGGGCCAACGTCCTGACTTTC. Its translation: CASSNTVGGSGANVLTF. Using reference TRBV5-1 and TRBJ2-6 for the parts outside the CDR3, the full variable domain is KAGVTQTPRYLIKTRGQQVTLSCSPISGHRSVSWYQQTPGQGLQFLFEYFSETQRNKGNFPGRFSGRQFSNSRSEMNVSTLELGDSALYLCASSNTVGGSGANVLTFGAGSRLTVL.

V usage is TRBV5-1 and J usage is TRBJ2-1, with 12 bases fitting TRBD2. From germline, CDR1 is SGHRS and CDR2 YFSETQ. Trimming cost V 0 bases and J 6 bases; bases outside gene matches: 7. This CDR3 is 17 amino acids long. In DNA form, the CDR3 reads TGCGCCAGCAGCTTGGAGCCGGGACTAGCGGGTGCCAATGAGCAGTTCTTC. Its protein is CASSLEPGLAGANEQFF.

This clonotype was seen more than once but under ten times. The genes are TRBV11-2 and TRBJ2-7, with TRBD2 matching over 7 bases. In germline, CDR1 is SGHAT, CDR2 FQNNGV. With V trimmed by 1 base and J by 0 bases, 9 bases remained unmatched. The CDR3 contains 17 residues. CDR3 sequence reads: CASSLGHPAGSSYEQYF. CDR3 nucleotide sequence: TGTGCCAGCAGCTTAGGTCACCCAGCGGGGTCCTCCTACGAGCAGTACTTC.

This clonotype was picked up many times. The rearrangement links TRBV29-1 to TRBJ2-5; D tentatively fits TRBD1 or TRBD2 (5 bases each). Looked up from germline, CDR1 is SQVTM and CDR2 is ANQGSEA. This CDR3 has 16 amino acids. Deletions cut 1 base from V and 5 bases from J, with 20 bases between. CDR3 protein: CSVEVPGTSTRETQYF. The CDR3 bases are TGCAGCGTTGAAGTCCCCGGGACGTCAACCCGTGAGACCCAGTACTTC.

In its sample, this clonotype was seen many times. V gene TRBV5-1 combines with J gene TRBJ2-1; a possible D gene is TRBD2 (5 bases). The germline V gene has CDR1 SGHRS and CDR2 YFSETQ. The CDR3 is made up of 12 amino acids. Trimming took off 7 bases at V and 8 bases at J, with 13 bases between the two ends. The CDR3 DNA sequence: TGCGCCAGCGGACTCTATGGGGATGAGCAGTTCTTC. Amino acids: CASGLYGDEQFF.

This clonotype was seen many times. Compared with germline, one end of the junction differs, possibly owing to a read error. The V gene is TRBV25-1, the J gene TRBJ2-5; 10 nucleotides agree with TRBD1. The CDR3 contains 13 residues. Germline V gene sequence: CDR1 MGHDK, CDR2 SYGVNS. The CDR3 reads CASSELRTGGQNF. The CDR3 DNA reads as TGTGCCAGCAGCGAATTGAGGACAGGGGGTCAGAACTTC.

This clonotype was seen only a few times. The gene calls are TRBV11-2 and TRBJ1-1; weak D call: TRBD1 (5 bases). This CDR3 is built from 15 residues. In germline, CDR1 is SGHAT, CDR2 FQNNGV. V lost 0 bases and J 4 bases, leaving 12 bases between the germline ends. CDR3 sequence: CASSLDRAGRTEAFF. CDR3 DNA: TGTGCCAGCAGCTTAGACAGGGCCGGGCGCACTGAAGCTTTCTTT. The full variable domain, completed using reference TRBV11-2 and TRBJ1-1, is EAGVAQSPRYKIIEKRQSVAFWCNPISGHATLYWYQQILGQGPKLLIQFQNNGVVDDSQLPKDRFSAERLKGVDSTLKIQPAKLEDSAVYLCASSLDRAGRTEAFFGQGTRLTVV.

The chain links TRBV12-3 or TRBV12-4 to TRBJ1-2; tentatively, D is TRBD1 (6 bases). This CDR3 contains 14 residues. V lost 6 bases to trimming and J lost 4 bases, with 15 bases between them. In DNA, the CDR3 is TGTGCCAGCAGCGGGACACCGAGGGTCTATGGCTACACCTTC. Protein: CASSGTPRVYGYTF.

This clonotype was recorded at least ten times. The rearrangement links TRBV9 to TRBJ2-5; D not resolved. The CDR3 consists of 15 residues. V lost 0 bases to trimming and J lost 3 bases, with 12 bases between them. The germline V gene encodes CDR1 SGDLS and CDR2 YYNGEE. The CDR3 spells CASSVAAGSEETQYF. The CDR3 bases are TGTGCCAGCAGCGTAGCTGCCGGGTCAGAAGAGACCCAGTACTTC.